One sample yielded the 30 T cell receptor beta chains listed below, sequenced in a study of long-term antiretroviral therapy in people with HIV. Assay version v3.0 of immunoSEQ was used, and it was run at survey level. Repertoires were generated with immunoSEQ multiplex PCR, while TCRdb's copy carries only in-frame clones and drops some. The sample has fewer than 35,000 clones, 70% to 80% seen once. The material was unsorted PBMCs, obtained 2 years after starting antiretroviral therapy. These receptors were collected from a woman aged 45-59 years with HIV.

This chain connects TRBV18 to TRBJ2-5; D not certain. V shed 1 base and J shed 2 bases, with 8 bases lying between them. Germline-derived CDR1 and CDR2 are KGHSH and LQKENI. This CDR3 is 14 amino acids long. This CDR3 reads CASSPLEVQETQYF. CDR3 sequence (DNA): TGTGCCAGCTCACCACTAGAGGTACAAGAGACCCAGTACTTC.

V gene TRBV30 combines with J gene TRBJ1-1, with TRBD1 matching 7 bases. The V and J ends lost 3 bases and 6 bases, in that order; junction bases with no gene match: 4. The V gene's germline CDR1 is GTSNPN and CDR2 SVGIG (reference sequence). The CDR3 covers 12 residues. The CDR3 nucleotides read TGTGCCTGGAGAGAGACAGGGCCTGAAGCTTTCTTT. Its translation: CAWRETGPEAFF.

The DNA for the CDR3 is TGTGCCAGCAGCTCCGGACAGGAAGAGACCCAGTACTTC. Encoded protein: CASSSGQEETQYF. The chain combines TRBV27 with TRBJ2-5, with TRBD1 matching 7 bases. Germline trimming cut 6 bases from V and 3 bases from J; bases unmatched to any gene: 4. Germline V gene data show CDR1 as MNHEY and CDR2 as SMNVEV (reference sequence). This CDR3 contains 13 residues.

This clone was counted a single time. One end of the junction does not line up with germline, which may come from a read error. The chain has TRBV29-1 and TRBJ2-6; D may match TRBD1 or TRBD2 (5 bases each). CDR1 is SQVTM, CDR2 ANQGSEA, per germline. This CDR3 comprises 12 residues. CDR3 sequence: CSALRGDNVLTF. Written as DNA, the CDR3 is TGCAGCGCCTTAAGAGGGGACAACGTCCTGACTTTC.

Note on this clone: The same CDR3 is also encoded by other DNA sequences in this sample. J is TRBJ2-3 and V is TRBV5-1, with 7 bases fitting TRBD1. V lost 4 bases to trimming and J lost 3 bases; unmatched junction nucleotides: 5. The CDR3 is 14 amino acids. Looked up from germline, CDR1 is SGHRS and CDR2 is YFSETQ. In DNA form, the CDR3 reads TGCGCCAGCAGCCTGGGGGACAGTACAGATACGCAGTATTTT. Translated, it gives CASSLGDSTDTQYF.

The V and J genes are TRBV6-5 and TRBJ1-1; a possible D gene is TRBD1 (6 bases). The V end lost 2 bases, the J end lost 0 bases, and 13 bases lay between the germline ends. This CDR3 is 16 amino acids long. The germline gives CDR1 MNHEY, CDR2 SVGAGI. The CDR3 nucleotides read TGTGCCAGCAGTTACGTCTCAGGGGACATGAACACTGAAGCTTTCTTT. This gives the protein CASSYVSGDMNTEAFF.

The sample holds one count of this clone. This chain joins TRBV15 and TRBJ1-1; D call uncertain. CDR3 size: 18 residues. Germline V gives CDR1 LNHNV, CDR2 YYDKDF (reference sequence). V was clipped by 0 bases and J by 0 bases, with 17 bases between them. CDR3: CATSRDLEIDDMNTEAFF. CDR3 in DNA: TGTGCCACCAGCAGAGATCTAGAAATCGACGATATGAACACTGAAGCTTTCTTT. Complete variable domain (other parts from reference TRBV15 and TRBJ1-1): DAMVIQNPRYQVTQFGKPVTLSCSQTLNHNVMYWYQQKSSQAPKLLFHYYDKDFNNEADTPDNFQSRRPNTSFCFLDIRSPGLGDTAMYLCATSRDLEIDDMNTEAFFGQGTRLTVV.

V usage is TRBV11-1 and J usage is TRBJ2-3; the D call may be TRBD1 or TRBD2 (5 bases each). CDR1 and CDR2 from the germline V gene are SGHAT and FQDESV (reference sequence). The CDR3 covers 14 residues. Trimming took off 6 bases at V and 2 bases at J, with 12 bases between the two ends. Here the CDR3 reads CASRKGTNTDTQYF. The CDR3 DNA reads TGTGCCAGCAGAAAGGGGACCAACACAGATACGCAGTATTTT.

The V call is TRBV5-1, the J call TRBJ1-2; D is undetermined. The length of the CDR3 is 13 residues. Germline CDR1 is SGHRS and CDR2 is YFSETQ. V was clipped by 3 bases and J by 2 bases, with 8 bases between them. In DNA, the CDR3 is TGCGCCAGCAGCTCCCAGACAAACTATGGCTACACCTTC. Translated, it gives CASSSQTNYGYTF.

CDR3 amino acids: CASSTWSLGGIVQYV. The CDR3 coding sequence is TGTGCCAGCAGCACATGGAGTTTAGGGGGGATCGTGCAGTACGTC. This chain uses TRBV5-6 with TRBJ2-7; tentatively, D is TRBD1 or TRBD2 (6 bases each). The germline V and J ends were trimmed by 4 bases and 9 bases, with 23 bases remaining between them. The CDR3 has 15 amino acids. Germline V gives CDR1 SGHDT, CDR2 YYEEEE.

J is TRBJ1-1 and V is TRBV2; D is undetermined. Germline CDR1 and CDR2: SNHLY and FYNNEI. The V gene lost 4 bases and the J gene lost 5 bases, with 11 bases spanning the gap. CDR3 size: 13 residues. CDR3 sequence reads: CASSVGSATEAFF. CDR3 sequence (DNA): TGTGCCAGCAGTGTGGGGAGCGCGACTGAAGCTTTCTTT.

The chain joins TRBV29-1 to TRBJ2-3; 8 bases line up with TRBD2. There are 17 residues in the CDR3. CDR1 SQVTM and CDR2 ANQGSEA come from the germline V gene. V trimming: 6 bases; J trimming: 2 bases; junction bases outside the gene matches: 16. The CDR3 DNA is TGCAGCGTCCTCGAGGGCCTAGCGGGTTTAATCACAGATACGCAGTATTTT. Its translation is CSVLEGLAGLITDTQYF.

The chain has TRBV27 and TRBJ2-7; D gene uncertain. Germline lookup yields CDR1 MNHEY and CDR2 SMNVEV (reference sequence). With 6 bases removed from V and 0 bases from J, the gap between germline ends came to 0 bases. The CDR3 totals 10 residues. CDR3 sequence (DNA): TGTGCCAGCAGCTCCTACGAGCAGTACTTC. Protein: CASSSYEQYF.

The count of this clone is one. The chain joins TRBV11-2 to TRBJ1-3; D remains unclear. The CDR3 has 16 residues. Germline values: CDR1 SGHAT, CDR2 FQNNGV. V was pared by 8 bases and J by 0 bases, with 17 bases between. The CDR3 loop is CASGSRLPSSGNTIYF. Here the CDR3 DNA reads TGTGCCAGCGGATCCCGCCTGCCAAGCTCTGGAAACACCATATATTTT.

The J gene is TRBJ2-7, the V gene TRBV11-2; 8 bases match TRBD1. The CDR3 loop spans 13 amino acids. Germline V gives CDR1 SGHAT, CDR2 FQNNGV. V was clipped by 3 bases and J by 3 bases; unmatched bases: 1. CDR3 amino acids: CASSFGTGYEQYF. The CDR3, as DNA: TGTGCCAGCAGCTTCGGGACAGGCTACGAGCAGTACTTC.

This chain connects TRBV6-1 to TRBJ1-2; D call uncertain. The CDR3 totals 14 residues. Deletions cut 3 bases from V and 4 bases from J, with 12 bases between. CDR1 MNHNS and CDR2 SASEGT come from the germline V gene. The CDR3: CASSESHGPYGYTF. The CDR3, as DNA: TGTGCCAGCAGTGAGTCCCACGGACCCTATGGCTACACCTTC.

This chain links TRBV5-8 with TRBJ1-6, with no clear D. This CDR3 contains 14 residues. Per germline, CDR1 SGHTS and CDR2 YDEGEE. Deletions cut 10 bases from V and 4 bases from J, with 15 bases between. The CDR3 nucleotides read TGTGCCGGAGAGGGCAATTCATATAATTCACCCCTCCACTTT. As protein: CAGEGNSYNSPLHF. The full variable domain, its missing parts supplied by reference TRBV5-8 and TRBJ1-6, is EAGVTQSPTHLIKTRGQQATLRCSPISGHTSVYWYQQALGLGLQFLLWYDEGEERNRGNFPPRFSGRQFPNYSSELNVNALELEDSALYLCAGEGNSYNSPLHFGNGTRLTVT.

The CDR3 here is CASSLLEGADTGELFF. Here the CDR3 DNA reads TGTGCCAGCAGCTTACTAGAGGGGGCCGACACCGGGGAGCTGTTTTTT. This sequence joins TRBV7-8 and TRBJ2-2, with 7 nucleotides matching TRBD1. Germline-derived CDR1 and CDR2 are SGHVS and FQNEAQ. The CDR3 is 16 amino acids. Trimming at V came to 2 bases and at J to 3 bases, leaving 6 bases not matched to a gene.

This sequence joins TRBV7-9 and TRBJ2-5; unclear D gene. The V end lost 5 bases, the J end lost 5 bases, and 9 bases lay between the germline ends. CDR3 size: 12 residues. Germline CDR1 SEHNR, CDR2 FQNEAQ (reference sequence). DNA for the CDR3: TGTGCCAGCAGCGCAATCGTGGAGACCCAGTACTTC. Protein product: CASSAIVETQYF.

J is TRBJ1-4 and V is TRBV7-2; 11 bases align to TRBD1. The CDR3 has 15 residues. Germline values: CDR1 SGHTA, CDR2 FQGNSA. V dropped 4 bases and J dropped 8; count of bases not matched to a gene: 6. The CDR3 DNA reads as TGTGCCAGCAGCTCCTCCGGGACAGGGGGAGAAAAACTGTTTTTT. It translates to CASSSSGTGGEKLFF.

The chain employs TRBV4-2 and TRBJ1-5; tentative D call: TRBD1 (6 bases). Trimming left V 3 bases short and J 1 base short, with 13 bases between. The CDR3 loop spans 16 amino acids. Germline lookup yields CDR1 LGHNA and CDR2 YNFKEQ. CDR3 region: CASSQEDRFSNQPQHF. DNA of the CDR3: TGTGCCAGCAGCCAGGAAGACAGGTTCAGCAATCAGCCCCAGCATTTT.

CDR3 protein: CASSYYGARYEQYF. DNA for the CDR3: TGTGCCAGCAGTTACTATGGGGCGCGGTACGAGCAGTACTTC. The rearrangement uses TRBV6-5 and TRBJ2-7; TRBD1 is a possible D gene (5 bases). This CDR3 comprises 14 residues. Germline assignment: CDR1 MNHEY and CDR2 SVGAGI. V lost 1 base and J lost 4, with 11 bases in between.

The chain employs TRBV5-6 and TRBJ2-5, with 9 bases identical to TRBD1. With V trimmed by 4 bases and J by 5 bases, 6 bases remained unmatched. The CDR3 is 14 residues long. CDR1 and CDR2 from the germline V gene are SGHDT and YYEEEE. In DNA, the CDR3 is TGTGCCAGCAGCCGGGGGACAGGGACGGAGACCCAGTACTTC. It yields the protein CASSRGTGTETQYF.

V is TRBV5-1 and J is TRBJ2-5, with D hard to call. V dropped 4 bases and J dropped 0 bases, with 19 bases sitting between them. This CDR3 is built from 17 residues. Germline-derived CDR1 and CDR2 are SGHRS and YFSETQ. CDR3 DNA: TGCGCCAGCAGCCCTCCGTGGGCCTCGGCGTACCAAGAGACCCAGTACTTC. As protein: CASSPPWASAYQETQYF.

The chain links TRBV5-1 to TRBJ1-3; D is ambiguous. Germline-derived CDR1 and CDR2 are SGHRS and YFSETQ. V dropped 0 bases and J dropped 0 bases, with 4 bases sitting between them. The CDR3 is 14 amino acids. CDR3 sequence: CASSLDPSGNTIYF. CDR3 sequence (DNA): TGCGCCAGCAGCTTGGATCCCTCTGGAAACACCATATATTTT.

This clone was counted only a few times. V and J are TRBV7-9 and TRBJ1-2, with D perhaps matching TRBD1 (6 bases). With 3 bases removed from V and 5 bases from J, the gap between germline ends came to 16 bases. Germline values: CDR1 SEHNR, CDR2 FQNEAQ (reference sequence). CDR3 length: 15 amino acids. In DNA form, the CDR3 reads TGTGCCAGCAGCTTCTCCGGGACAAGGAGATATGGCTACACCTTC. Translating it yields CASSFSGTRRYGYTF. Full variable domain (missing parts from reference TRBV7-9 and TRBJ1-2): DTGVSQNPRHKITKRGQNVTFRCDPISEHNRLYWYRQTLGQGPEFLTYFQNEAQLEKSRLLSDRFSAERPKGSFSTLEIQRTEQGDSAMYLCASSFSGTRRYGYTFGSGTRLTVV.

J is TRBJ1-5 and V is TRBV6-5; D may be TRBD1 (5 bases). CDR1 is MNHEY, CDR2 SVGAGI, per germline. Trimming pared 6 bases from V and 7 bases from J, leaving 16 bases between. This CDR3 is built from 14 residues. The CDR3: CASSLMGGRQPQHF. CDR3 bases: TGTGCCAGCAGCCTGATGGGGGGTAGACAGCCCCAGCATTTT.

The V gene is TRBV28, the J gene TRBJ2-5; 11 bases map to TRBD2. CDR3 length: 18 amino acids. V shed 6 bases and J 1 base; nucleotides not matched to a gene: 13. From germline, CDR1 is MDHEN and CDR2 SYDVKM. CDR3 DNA: TGTGCCAGCAGAGCTTTAGCGGGGGGGCGCCAAGTCCAAGAGACCCAGTACTTC. Residues: CASRALAGGRQVQETQYF.

The V gene is TRBV18, the J gene TRBJ2-5; D gene ambiguous. The germline gives CDR1 KGHSH, CDR2 LQKENI. V lost 8 bases, J lost 2 bases, and 12 bases lay in between. This CDR3 has 13 amino acids. CDR3 residues: CASLLGFQETQYF. Here the CDR3 DNA reads TGTGCCAGCCTTCTAGGGTTTCAAGAGACCCAGTACTTC.

The CDR3 nucleotides read TGTGCCAGCAGTTATAACAGGGGGGATGGCTACACCTTC. It specifies CASSYNRGDGYTF. The chain recombines TRBV6-6 with TRBJ1-2; 8 bases fit TRBD1. The trim removed 3 bases at V and 6 bases at J, leaving 3 bases unmatched. Germline CDR1 reads MNHNY; CDR2 reads SVGAGI (reference sequence). The CDR3 runs to 13 residues.